This TCR beta chain was captured by sequencing in a study of T cell repertoires in cytomegalovirus infection. Study summary: Recently described HLA-C-restricted plus well-studied HLA-B-restricted CMV epitopes were used. A matching HLA type, together with CMV infection, was signaled by public TCR beta signatures. Overall study findings and caveats: In two of eight donors, the top clonotype was HLA-C-restricted CMV-specific. Carriers of CMV plus the relevant HLA were identified by cumulative public TCR beta family frequency.

This CDR3 has 23 amino acids. Germline V gene sequence: CDR1 LGHNA, CDR2 YSLEER. Trimming took off 0 bases at V and 0 bases at J, with 30 bases between the two ends. TCRdb re-called the reads through MiXCR, storing one row per CDR3 protein. The sample shows approximately 150,000 distinct CDR3 sequences, roughly 22% of them seen only once. In regard to this clonotype: Its cognate antigen is unknown.

Sequencing used CD8+ T cells from cultured PBMCs, obtained from culture after CMV antigen stimulation. The chain joins TRBV4-3 to TRBJ2-1, with D possibly being TRBD2 (7 bases). This receptor was identified in a human donor in good health (CMV status not recorded). Some clones in this sample may be carry-over from other donors' samples. The CDR3 DNA sequence: TGCGCCAGCAGCCAAGAGTGGGGGGGTATGGGACATGCGGCGGGGCGCTCCTACAATGAGCAGTTCTTC. Translating it yields CASSQEWGGMGHAAGRSYNEQFF.